The clone carrying this TCR beta chain is a singleton in its sample. The sample originates from a study of shared T cell receptors in the human thymus. Method: immunoSEQ multiplex PCR; TCRdb's copy keeps in-frame clones and lacks some. The profile shows approximately 760,000 clones, approximately 85% of them singletons. The CDR3 sequence is 18 residues long. V was cut by 2 bases and J by 4 bases, with 25 bases left in between. Germline CDR1 SGDLS, CDR2 YYNGEE. These same records also appear under a second study, on human thymus T cells. This second study says: The thymus tissue came from resections taken during corrective heart surgery. Thymic repertoires of unrelated individuals were reported in related research to overlap highly.

The sample comprised thymocytes. This clonotype was sampled from a girl under three years old with a congenital heart defect. The chain couples TRBV9 to TRBJ2-7; weak D call: TRBD1 (5 bases). This CDR3 is CASSVTAGQTSSVYEQYF. DNA for the CDR3: TGTGCCAGCAGCGTCACGGCAGGGCAGACCTCATCGGTATACGAGCAGTACTTC.